This T cell receptor (beta chain) was profiled in a study of blood T cell repertoires in COVID-19. Looking at the study overall: Material from acute and convalescent COVID-19 was sourced from the United States, Italy and Spain. Sources were T cells, B-cell-depleted T cells, or PBMCs; the material itself was cDNA or gDNA.

Only in-frame clones appear in the TCRdb table, and some are missing; sequencing was by immunoSEQ multiplex PCR. Here the sample spans more than 200,000 clones, 85% to 90% being singletons. This CDR3 is built from 16 residues. With V trimmed by 6 bases and J by 0 bases, 8 bases remained unmatched. Per germline, CDR1 LNHDA and CDR2 SQIVND (reference sequence). The chain couples TRBV19 to TRBJ1-3; the match to TRBD1 covers 7 bases. The sequence was collected from a man between 50 and 59 years old with acute or convalescent COVID-19. The sample was peripheral blood. CDR3: CASSPGTAGSGNTIYF. CDR3 in DNA: TGTGCCAGTAGCCCCGGGACAGCCGGCTCTGGAAACACCATATATTTT.